The clone carrying this T cell receptor (beta chain) is medium-sized (0.01 to 0.1%). Its antigen is not known. TCRdb analysed the 5' RACE reads with MiXCR anew, one entry per CDR3 protein. The sample carries approximately 8,500 distinct CDR3 sequences, around 12% recorded once. Time point specified: sample taken at primary tumor resection. The record originates from a study of spatial heterogeneity in lung cancer. Study conclusions and caveats: For expanded intratumoral alpha and beta TCRs, counts tracked tumor mutation counts.

The CDR3 is 13 amino acids. Trimming took off 1 base at V and 5 bases at J, with 9 bases between the two ends. Germline V gives CDR1 SQVTM, CDR2 ANQGSEA. The rearrangement links TRBV29-1 to TRBJ2-1; D ambiguous. The sample here was lung tumor tissue, taken at surgery. This TCR was sampled from a male donor with early-stage non-small cell lung cancer. CDR3 sequence (DNA): TGCAGCGTTGAAGCTCCGACAAACAATGAGCAGTTCTTC. It yields the protein CSVEAPTNNEQFF.